This T cell receptor beta chain is drawn from a study of cytomegalovirus exposure and HLA in healthy donors (dated by TCRdb to the late 2010s). About the study as a whole: In an earlier analysis of 587 of the donors, 276 Gb of sequence data and roughly 100 million unique TCR beta sequences from 150 million to 200 million T cells were reported. About 280 gigabases of sequencing data and tens of millions of unique TCR sequences were included in an early release covering several hundred HLA-typed donors. The genetic ancestry cluster associated with self-reported Caucasian donors included 81% of the roughly 390 genotyped donors. The study aimed to test whether cataloging public T cell receptors could reveal signatures of past pathogen exposure. The study profiled the T cell repertoires of around 700 subjects by immunosequencing and related them to cytomegalovirus serostatus. In addition to the first cohort of 666 subjects, a separate validation cohort of 120 different subjects was used. To predict cytomegalovirus infection status, the study combined high-throughput TCR immunosequencing, statistical association of individual TCRs with disease status, and machine learning. A later analysis re-examined previously published TCR beta repertoires from more than 550 donors and added high-resolution HLA genotyping to investigate patterns of TCR occurrence. Rather than using new phenotypic data, the later analysis identified candidate immune exposures from TCR beta sequences and from how often those sequences occurred across donors. An earlier analysis of 587 of the donors used high-throughput TCR beta sequencing to judge whether each TCR beta V gene segment behaved as functional or pseudogenic. Alongside the repertoire data, information on donor age, sex, ethnicity and CMV serostatus was compiled. A later genetic analysis used genome-wide SNP genotypes for about three fifths of the 666 donors, treating that subset as a discovery cohort. Every repertoire in the discovery cohort had been generated on one and the same sequencing platform. Class I and class II HLA loci were covered by the typing at four-digit resolution. Typing coverage differed by locus: A, B, C, DRB1 and DQB1 were typed in roughly 620-630 donors, DQA1 in about 500, DPA1 in nearly 610, and DPB1 in 472. A handful of DR-DQ haplotypes were handled as single units for association and clustering because linkage in the cohort was strong. On average, around 230,000 unique TCR beta nucleotide sequences were sequenced per donor among several hundred genotyped donors of the cohort, with roughly 18% of those sequences being non-productive.

Points the paper makes about the study in general: The sequencing pipeline was judged likely to have produced a cluster of highly shared sequence variants as a technical artifact. The earlier analysis of 587 of the donors excluded approximately 15 rarely observed V segments, including chromosome 9 orphons, because counts were too low. CMV serostatus was the only immune exposure information available for the cohort. The classifier was reported to diagnose cytomegalovirus status with high specificity and sensitivity in both the original cohort and the validation cohort. According to a later analysis, most CMV-associated TCR beta chains appeared to be HLA-restricted, and the HLA associations seemed to be driven largely by CMV exposure. According to the authors, the approach could potentially be generalized to other disease states and immunological phenotypes. Presence/absence analyses assumed roughly uniform sequencing depth across donors, an assumption that may not hold. Linkage disequilibrium might explain the correlated functional status among segregating V segments, but an unknown experimental factor could not be ruled out. A further reported finding was that TCR beta sequences accurately predicted the HLA-A and HLA-B alleles for most subjects in the first cohort. A later genetic analysis associated a missense DCLRE1C variant with V-gene and J-gene trimming of TCR beta chains, and an independent cohort replicated the association. According to a later analysis, parvovirus B19, influenza, CMV and Epstein-Barr virus appeared linked to several top co-occurrence clusters. Three of the identified cytomegalovirus-associated TCR beta chains were confirmed in vitro to be specific for cytomegalovirus antigens. An earlier analysis of approximately 590 of the donors showed that most TCR beta V segments appeared in productive rearrangements either about 87% or about 30% of the time, which broadly matched IMGT annotations. The study listed 170 or so TCR beta chains as associated with cytomegalovirus. A later analysis found that HLA-associated TCR beta chains were more clonally expanded and had lower generation probabilities than equally common non-associated chains. Compared with the roughly 700-donor mean, donors in an Asian-associated ancestry cluster had fewer N-insertions in productive TCRs, according to a later genetic analysis. Assigning TCR associations to individual alleles was difficult when HLA alleles, especially DR and DQ, strongly co-occurred. A later analysis associated about 18,000 TCR beta sequences with specific HLA alleles at a false discovery rate of 0.05. Because HLA typing was missing for some donors at each locus, association tests included only the typed subset. While some public TCRs were present in many individuals, most TCR sequences turned up only very rarely across donors. In this cohort, only TCR beta chains were sequenced, and detectable features were limited by the absence of alpha or paired-chain data. Some IMGT-functional V segments, including TRBV6-2 and TRBV6-3, could not be told apart with the 87-base-pair reads, so those segments were excluded. A later analysis found that TCR association rates varied across HLA loci, with DRB1 alleles showing the most associated TCRs and HLA-C alleles the fewest.

In its sample, this clone was seen a few times. What antigen it recognizes has not been identified. No much larger clonotype is one base removed from it; base qualities were not supplied. The CDR3 runs 13 residues from the cysteine to the phenylalanine. The entry retains the CDR3 DNA only, 39 bases that are in frame from base 1. CDR1 and CDR2 (SNHLY, FYNNEI) derive from the germline V gene. V is cut by 2 bases and J by 4 bases, and the space between the germline ends is 6 bases. The cohort was made up of 666 healthy bone marrow donors. At the time of sampling, all cohort members were nominally healthy, though unrecorded immune exposures were likely present. The donor was CMV seronegative and belonged to the group of approximately 320 seronegative cohort members. A peripheral blood sample was collected from each donor, and TCR beta sequencing was performed on peripheral blood mononuclear cells. The Qiagen DNeasy Blood Extraction Kit was used to extract genomic DNA from the blood cell samples.

The library was obtained by the immunoSEQ multiplex PCR assay. A mixture of 60 forward primers for TCR Vbeta segments and 13 reverse primers for TCR Jbeta segments was used in the multiplex PCR. A multiplex PCR assay on genomic DNA amplified the CDR3 region of rearranged TCR beta genes. The Illumina HiSeq System was used to sequence the amplified TCR beta libraries as 87-base-pair reads. The source study handled its data this way. A later analysis counted approximately 74 million unique TCR beta chains across the 666 repertoires, and around 12 million of these chains were shared by at least two donors. A nearest-neighbor algorithm error-corrected the raw reads and collapsed the reads into unique sequences, merging closely related sequences to remove PCR and sequencing errors. V, D and J gene segments were assigned by aligning CDR3 sequences to IMGT reference sequences. For a sequence to be retained, a match of at least six nucleotides to both a V gene segment and a J gene segment was required. A rearrangement was called productive if the CDR3 had no stop codons and remained in frame with V and J, and every other rearrangement was called non-productive. Following IMGT convention, CDR3 was defined as the stretch from the second conserved V-encoded cysteine to the conserved J-encoded phenylalanine. In an earlier analysis of 550 to 650 of the donors, sequences lacking an unambiguous match to a single V gene segment were excluded. An earlier analysis of several hundred of the donors called V segments functional above 56.7% productive rearrangements and segregating when the between-donor standard deviation exceeded 5%. To diagnose cytomegalovirus status from the catalog of TCR beta chain sequences, a statistical classification framework was built. V and J gene assignment, in a later analysis, came from comparing TCR nucleotide sequences with IMGT/GENE-DB human TR gene sequences. A later analysis assigned CDR3 sequences and most-parsimonious VDJ recombination scenarios with the TCRdist pipeline. In a later analysis, each TCR beta chain was defined by its CDR3 amino acid sequence together with its V-gene family, and reads lacking a unique V-gene family were excluded. A later analysis removed 592 highly shared, low-generation-probability nucleotide sequences to deal with suspected cross-contamination and a sequencing artifact. A later analysis calculated a clonal expansion index for each public chain from normalized within-repertoire ranks of inferred template counts. A later analysis computed generation probabilities with a VDJ recombination model fitted to out-of-frame rearrangements, and checked the results against IGoR. A later analysis scored TCR-TCR, TCR-HLA and TCR-CMV co-occurrence with hypergeometric tests, applying a repertoire-size bias correction to TCR pairs. In a later analysis, false discovery rates were estimated by permuting HLA or CMV assignments 20 times. In a later analysis, co-occurring TCRs were grouped with DBSCAN, and TCRdist sequence similarity was added when clustering was performed within HLA-allele-positive subsets. Repertoires with fewer than 30,000 or more than 120,000 public chains, plus five repertoires with anomalous nucleotide sharing, were excluded from co-occurrence clustering. The immuneACCESS repertoire file appears here via TCRdb, limited to in-frame rearrangements. These files lack a portion of the clones; in checked studies, under half of the deficit traces to unresolved V genes, and the cause of the others is not known. That table supplies the V and J calls and clone size; D and trimming were determined from the DNA. The sample yields about 140,000 clones; over 60% were counted once. The top ten constitute 4.9% of the sample.

What was sequenced was PBMCs. Here the chain combines TRBV2 and TRBJ1-5; possibly the D gene is TRBD1, per 5 matching bases. This clonotype was obtained from a woman between 50 and 59 years old in good health and CMV-seronegative. The nucleotide sequence is TGTGCCAGCAGTGAACAGGGTAATCAGCCCCAGCATTTT. It is translated as CASSEQGNQPQHF.